These 3 T cell receptor beta chains came from one sample sequenced in a study of T cells in narcolepsy. Produced via immunoSEQ multiplex PCR; TCRdb's table is partial and in-frame only. The sample has about 21,000 clones, 92% seen once; the top ten hold approximately 1%. Sequencing was done on a sample of CD45RA- memory CD4+ T cells from PBMCs. All receptors come from a human donor with narcolepsy.

This rearrangement joins TRBV4-3 to TRBJ2-2; 7 bases align to TRBD2. V lost 1 base and J lost 5; bases outside the gene matches: 4. CDR1 is LGHNA, CDR2 YSLEER, per germline. The CDR3 is made up of 15 amino acids. The CDR3 loop reads CASSQAAGVTGELFF. CDR3 DNA: TGCGCCAGCAGCCAAGCGGCGGGAGTTACCGGGGAGCTGTTTTTT.

V and J are TRBV5-1 and TRBJ1-1; 8 nucleotides agree with TRBD1. V was pared by 0 bases and J by 1 base, with 2 bases of the junction left unmatched. Germline V gene sequence: CDR1 SGHRS, CDR2 YFSETQ. The CDR3 is made up of 15 amino acids. The CDR3 protein is CASSLGDRQNTEAFF. The CDR3 DNA follows: TGCGCCAGCAGCTTGGGGGACAGGCAGAACACTGAAGCTTTCTTT. Variable domain in full (rest from reference TRBV5-1 and TRBJ1-1): KAGVTQTPRYLIKTRGQQVTLSCSPISGHRSVSWYQQTPGQGLQFLFEYFSETQRNKGNFPGRFSGRQFSNSRSEMNVSTLELGDSALYLCASSLGDRQNTEAFFGQGTRLTVV.

This chain uses TRBV10-3 with TRBJ2-2; 11 bases are shared with TRBD2. J gave up 7 bases and V 8 bases, and 12 bases lay outside the gene matches. CDR3 length equals 16 residues. Germline-derived CDR1 and CDR2 are ENHRY and SYGVKD. In DNA form, the CDR3 reads TGTGCCATCGGGAAAGTAGCGGGAGGGCCCGTCGGGGAGCTGTTTTTT. It yields the protein CAIGKVAGGPVGELFF.